Given below is one T cell receptor (beta chain) in context. Its antigen is as yet unknown. The entry originates in a study of OX40 agonist ivuxolimab in advanced cancers. Study in general: Cohort: about 80% men, mean age approximately 60, aged roughly 20 to 79.

Only in-frame clones appear in the TCRdb table, and some are missing; sequencing was by immunoSEQ multiplex PCR. The repertoire holds about 10,000 clones, with 77% as singletons. With autoimmune disease history or systemic immunosuppression, patients were excluded. Sampling of blood occurred at baseline, cycle 4 day 1, and cycle 7 day 1. Germline V gene data show CDR1 as SGHAT and CDR2 as FQNNGV. This CDR3 has 15 residues. Trimming pared 3 bases from V and 0 bases from J, leaving 8 bases between. General observations from the study: At 0.1 to 3.0 mg/kg, clonal expansion of CD4+ and CD8+ blood T cells had occurred by week 6.

The input for sequencing was CD4+ or CD8+ T cells sorted from blood, taken in a trial of the OX40 agonist ivuxolimab. This sequence joins TRBV11-2 and TRBJ2-2, with D unclear. The source is an adult with an advanced solid tumor such as melanoma, head and neck, liver or kidney cancer. Here the CDR3 reads CASSFWNTNTGELFF. The CDR3, as DNA: TGTGCCAGCAGCTTTTGGAACACGAACACCGGGGAGCTGTTTTTT. The whole variable domain, remainder taken from reference TRBV11-2 and TRBJ2-2, is EAGVAQSPRYKIIEKRQSVAFWCNPISGHATLYWYQQILGQGPKLLIQFQNNGVVDDSQLPKDRFSAERLKGVDSTLKIQPAKLEDSAVYLCASSFWNTNTGELFFGEGSRLTVL.